A selection of T cell receptor beta chains follows, all from one sample in a study of PD-L1 blockade in urothelial cancer. Clones were read by immunoSEQ multiplex PCR, and TCRdb kept only the in-frame ones, dropping some. The table lists about 39,000 clones, roughly 91% of them singletons, with approximately 1.9% in the top ten. Sequencing was performed on PBMCs, taken around atezolizumab (anti-PD-L1) treatment. The receptors come from a man aged 55 to 70 with urothelial cancer. The conserved cysteine and the conserved F or W are not part of the CDR3 here. The order of the fields is V gene, J gene, CDR3 length, D gene, CDR3 protein. D genes are given only for firm matches.

TRBV2	TRBJ2-7	12	.	ASILPRGNYEQY
TRBV19	TRBJ2-7	12	TRBD1	ASSEGQGLYEQY
TRBV9	TRBJ2-1	13	TRBD1	ASSVQGASYNEQF
TRBV7-2	TRBJ1-1	13	TRBD1	ASSSRPTGGTEAF
TRBV19	TRBJ1-5	14	TRBD1	ASSIIPGGVNQPQH
TRBV18	TRBJ2-3	14	TRBD2	ASSPTSGGLVDTQY
TRBV11-3	TRBJ1-1	12	.	ASSLLASNTEAF
TRBV7-9	TRBJ2-2	12	TRBD1	ASSTDRGTGELF
TRBV19	TRBJ2-5	12	.	ASSIDPVAETQY
TRBV4-1	TRBJ2-1	14	TRBD2	ASSHGVAGGPAEQF
TRBV11-1	TRBJ2-4	13	.	ASSPRSRESNIQY
TRBV11-3	TRBJ2-1	14	.	ASSLVGASSYNEQF
TRBV4-3	TRBJ1-4	13	.	ASSQAGVGNEKLF
TRBV5-1	TRBJ2-7	11	TRBD1	ASSSQTGSEQY
TRBV6-1	TRBJ2-7	13	.	ASSDGGRITYEQY
TRBV7-6	.	10	.	ASSLGEGEQY